One and the same sample provided the 21 T cell receptor beta chains below, sequenced in a study of response to subunit inactivated influenza vaccine. TCRdb passed the RT-PCR reads through MiXCR, listing each CDR3 protein once. The sample contains about half a million distinct CDR3 sequences, 6% to 9% of which appear only once. Source: PBMCs from blood, taken roughly 24 months after vaccination. Receptors were obtained from a man aged 45 to 75 who received an inactivated influenza vaccine.

This clonotype has a handful of counts. DNA of the CDR3: TGCAGTGCTAGCCCGCAAGGCACAGATACGCAGTATTTT. It yields the protein CSASPQGTDTQYF. This chain uses TRBV20-1 with TRBJ2-3, with D unclear. The CDR3 contains 13 residues. The ends were cut back, 3 bases at V and 1 base at J, with 8 bases in the middle. Germline V gene lookup returns CDR1 DFQATT and CDR2 SNEGSKA (reference sequence).

In this sample, this clonotype turned up many times. The chain recombines TRBV7-8 with TRBJ2-6; D is undetermined. CDR3 length: 14 amino acids. The germline V gene has CDR1 SGHVS and CDR2 FQNEAQ. V dropped 3 bases and J dropped 0 bases, with 3 bases sitting between them. The CDR3 sequence is CASSFFSGANVLTF. CDR3 sequence (DNA): TGTGCCAGCAGCTTCTTCTCTGGGGCCAACGTCCTGACTTTC.

This rearrangement joins TRBV12-3 or TRBV12-4 to TRBJ1-1; the D gene is possibly TRBD1 (5 bases). V lost 7 bases, J lost 5 bases, and 14 bases lay in between. This CDR3 has 13 amino acids. The CDR3 protein is CASTSSRGTEAFF. The DNA of the CDR3 is TGTGCCAGCACCTCTTCCCGGGGGACTGAAGCTTTCTTT.

This clonotype came up many times. This rearrangement joins TRBV20-1 to TRBJ2-5; 10 bases line up with TRBD1. The CDR3 spans 14 residues. V lost 5 bases to trimming and J lost 4 bases; unmatched junction nucleotides: 7. In germline, CDR1 is DFQATT, CDR2 SNEGSKA (reference sequence). CDR3 in amino acids: CSAPPDRGRETQYF. The CDR3 DNA sequence: TGCAGTGCTCCTCCTGACAGGGGGCGAGAGACCCAGTACTTC.

The chain has TRBV20-1 and TRBJ2-1; D gene ambiguous. The germline V and J ends were trimmed by 4 bases and 2 bases, with 6 bases remaining between them. The CDR3 covers 12 residues. The germline V gene encodes CDR1 DFQATT and CDR2 SNEGSKA (reference sequence). CDR3 sequence: CSATGTYNEQFF. For the CDR3, the DNA is TGCAGTGCTACGGGCACCTACAATGAGCAGTTCTTC.

Only a few counts were recorded for this clonotype. This sequence joins TRBV7-9 and TRBJ1-4, with 8 nucleotides matching TRBD1. This CDR3 is 15 amino acids long. The germline gives CDR1 SEHNR, CDR2 FQNEAQ (reference sequence). The V segment lost 5 bases and the J segment 8 bases; nucleotides outside the gene matches: 10. CDR3 in DNA: TGTGCCAGCAGCACCTCCGGGACAGGACAAGAAAAACTGTTTTTT. Protein: CASSTSGTGQEKLFF. The entire variable domain, with the rest obtained from reference TRBV7-9 and TRBJ1-4, is as follows: DTGVSQNPRHKITKRGQNVTFRCDPISEHNRLYWYRQTLGQGPEFLTYFQNEAQLEKSRLLSDRFSAERPKGSFSTLEIQRTEQGDSAMYLCASSTSGTGQEKLFFGSGTQLSVL.

This clonotype occurred many times. The chain recombines TRBV29-1 with TRBJ2-3; perhaps TRBD1 as D (6 bases). Germline-derived CDR1 and CDR2 are SQVTM and ANQGSEA. Trimming stripped 5 bases from V and 2 bases from J, with 11 bases between. This CDR3 is built from 13 residues. The chain's CDR3 is CSVFHRVTDTQYF. The CDR3, as DNA: TGCAGCGTTTTCCACAGGGTCACAGATACGCAGTATTTT.

This clonotype showed up many times. CDR3 loop: CASRSTWDRGMNTGELFF. CDR3 sequence (DNA): TGTGCCAGCCGGTCAACCTGGGACAGAGGTATGAACACCGGGGAGCTGTTTTTT. The chain is built from TRBV19 and TRBJ2-2; TRBD1 agrees at 7 bases. This CDR3 is built from 18 residues. Germline V gene data show CDR1 as LNHDA and CDR2 as SQIVND (reference sequence). V shed 9 bases and J 1 base; nucleotides not matched to a gene: 17. The full variable domain, completed using reference TRBV19 and TRBJ2-2, is DGGITQSPKYLFRKEGQNVTLSCEQNLNHDAMYWYRQDPGQGLRLIYYSQIVNDFQKGDIAEGYSVSREKKESFPLTVTSAQKNPTAFYLCASRSTWDRGMNTGELFFGEGSRLTVL.

This clonotype was seen a handful of times. The CDR3 sequence: CASTEEDFNYGYTF. DNA for the CDR3: TGTGCCAGCACCGAAGAGGATTTTAACTATGGCTACACCTTC. The chain joins TRBV6-2 or TRBV6-3 to TRBJ1-2; D gene uncertain. V shed 7 bases and J shed 1 base, with 13 bases lying between them. The CDR3 spans 14 residues. In germline, CDR1 is MNHEY, CDR2 SVGEGT.

This chain links TRBV12-3 or TRBV12-4 with TRBJ1-3; D not certain. V shed 7 bases and J shed 0 bases, with 7 bases lying between them. The CDR3 runs 13 residues. The CDR3 region is CASKASSGNTIYF. The CDR3 nucleotides are TGTGCCAGCAAAGCGAGCTCTGGAAACACCATATATTTT.

The sample holds many counts of this clonotype. J is TRBJ1-5 and V is TRBV3-1; 9 nucleotides agree with TRBD1. Trimming removed 2 bases from V and 11 bases from J; junction bases left unmatched: 4. Germline V gene sequence: CDR1 LGHDT, CDR2 YNNKEL (reference sequence). The CDR3 extends over 13 amino acids. The DNA of the CDR3 is TGTGCCAGCAGCCAAAAAGGGACAGGGACCCAGCATTTT. It specifies CASSQKGTGTQHF.

This clonotype was counted between two and nine times. The chain recombines TRBV21-1 with TRBJ2-7. TRBV21-1 is a pseudogene locus. CDR3 length: 11 amino acids. In DNA, the CDR3 is TGTGCCAGCAGCAAAGCCTACGAGCAGTACTTC. Translating gives CASSKAYEQYF.

V usage is TRBV7-9 and J usage is TRBJ2-1, with D perhaps TRBD2 (5 bases). Trimming cost V 5 bases and J 3 bases, with 17 bases left between them. Germline assignment: CDR1 SEHNR and CDR2 FQNEAQ (reference sequence). The CDR3 extends over 16 amino acids. CDR3 loop: CASSPDSTFYYNEQFF. The CDR3 DNA sequence: TGTGCCAGCAGCCCGGACTCGACTTTCTACTACAATGAGCAGTTCTTC.

This clonotype appeared a few times. The J gene is TRBJ2-5, the V gene TRBV19; D remains unclear. This CDR3 contains 16 residues. Germline lookup yields CDR1 LNHDA and CDR2 SQIVND (reference sequence). With 1 base removed from V and 6 bases from J, the gap between germline ends came to 18 bases. CDR3 DNA sequence: TGTGCCAGTAGTATAGGACCCGGCTACGGGTCGAAGACCCAGTACTTC. Its protein is CASSIGPGYGSKTQYF.

This chain links TRBV21-1 with TRBJ2-1; the table's D gene call, TRBD2, was not cross checked with the DNA. TRBV21-1 is marked as a pseudogene. CDR3 size: 14 residues. The CDR3 DNA follows: TGTGCCAGCAGCAGTACTAGCCTTCTCGTTGAGCAGTTCTTC. Translation gives CASSSTSLLVEQFF.

This clonotype occurred a few times. V is TRBV12-3 or TRBV12-4 and J is TRBJ2-4; 8 bases are a match to TRBD1. This CDR3 spans 17 amino acids. J lost 0 bases, V lost 1 base, and 5 bases had no gene match. The CDR3 DNA is TGTGCCAGCAGTTTAGGGACAGGGAGACTAGCCAAAAACATTCAGTACTTC. Amino acids: CASSLGTGRLAKNIQYF.

This clonotype was counted only a few times. The chain recombines TRBV5-1 with TRBJ1-1; TRBD1 matches at 7 bases. The CDR3 runs 15 residues. Germline CDR1 SGHRS, CDR2 YFSETQ. V was pared by 0 bases and J by 4 bases, with 6 bases of the junction left unmatched. Here the CDR3 reads CASSLEDRPITEAFF. The CDR3 DNA sequence: TGCGCCAGCAGCTTGGAGGACAGGCCGATCACTGAAGCTTTCTTT.

The sample holds many counts of this clonotype. V usage is TRBV3-1 and J usage is TRBJ1-4; weak D call: TRBD1 (5 bases). Per the germline V gene, CDR1 is LGHDT and CDR2 is YNNKEL (reference sequence). There are 13 residues in the CDR3. With 4 bases removed from V and 5 bases from J, the gap between germline ends came to 8 bases. The CDR3 loop reads CASSPTVNEKLFF. The CDR3 DNA follows: TGTGCCAGCAGCCCGACAGTGAATGAAAAACTGTTTTTT.

In its sample, this clonotype was seen many times. The rearrangement uses TRBV19 and TRBJ2-2; possibly TRBD1 for D (5 bases). The CDR3 is 16 amino acids. V dropped 7 bases and J dropped 2 bases, with 17 bases sitting between them. CDR1 is LNHDA and CDR2 is SQIVND in the germline V gene (reference sequence). The CDR3, as DNA: TGTGCCAGTATCCGAACCCCCAGGGAAAACACCGGGGAGCTGTTTTTT. It translates to CASIRTPRENTGELFF.

The rearrangement uses TRBV27 and TRBJ2-5, with D unresolved. Germline V gene lookup returns CDR1 MNHEY and CDR2 SMNVEV (reference sequence). Trimming took off 6 bases at V and 5 bases at J, with 16 bases between the two ends. This CDR3 contains 14 residues. CDR3 sequence (DNA): TGTGCCAGCAGCCGAGGACGGCCTGGGGAGACCCAGTACTTC. Translated: CASSRGRPGETQYF.

This clonotype was recorded a few times. V usage is TRBV5-1 and J usage is TRBJ2-3, with D possibly TRBD1 on 5 matching bases. The V and J ends lost 4 bases and 2 bases respectively, with 11 bases between them. The CDR3 is 14 amino acids. CDR1 and CDR2 (germline): SGHRS, YFSETQ. The CDR3 loop is CASSQGPLTDTQYF. The CDR3 DNA follows: TGCGCCAGCAGCCAGGGCCCTCTCACAGATACGCAGTATTTT. Filled out from reference TRBV5-1 and TRBJ2-3, the complete variable domain reads KAGVTQTPRYLIKTRGQQVTLSCSPISGHRSVSWYQQTPGQGLQFLFEYFSETQRNKGNFPGRFSGRQFSNSRSEMNVSTLELGDSALYLCASSQGPLTDTQYFGPGTRLTVL.